This T cell receptor beta chain was observed in a study of regulatory T cells in long-lasting Graves disease. Arm-PCR of CDR3 regions and iRepertoire HTBI primers were the basis on which TCR beta libraries were built. MiXCR, run by TCRdb on the multiplex PCR reads, gives a single entry per CDR3 protein. The table has 450,000 to 500,000 distinct CDR3 sequences, 15% to 20% seen once. CDR3 length equals 15 residues. J lost 1 base, V lost 4 bases, and 6 bases had no gene match. Time point given: newly diagnosed GD, antithyroid drugs for less than 3 months. Isolated PBMC RNA provided the starting material for the TCR library. This clonotype was detected a few times. The data were also submitted as part of a second study, on T cells in Graves' hyperthyroidism and ophthalmopathy. This second study notes: Initially, a first-round RT-PCR of the TCR CDR3 employed the HTBI primer set.

The sequenced sample was peripheral blood mononuclear cells (PBMCs), obtained at new diagnosis, from a patient treated with antithyroid drugs. The chain carries TRBV5-7 and TRBJ2-7; TRBD2 agrees at 9 bases. TRBV5-7 is noted as an ORF with a role that remains uncertain. The TCR sequence derives from a man aged 35-49 years with Graves disease. For the CDR3, the DNA is TGTGCCAGCAGCCGGGGACTAGCAACTTCCTACGAGCAGTACTTC. It encodes CASSRGLATSYEQYF.